This is a list of T cell receptor beta chains from one sample in a study of cytomegalovirus exposure and HLA in healthy donors. Libraries were prepared by immunoSEQ multiplex PCR; TCRdb keeps only in-frame clonotypes and omits some of them. Found here are under 200,000 clones, 73% of them singletons; the top ten hold over 1.5%. Sequencing used PBMCs. The receptors were gathered from a woman aged 25 to 39 in good health and CMV-seronegative. Both conserved end residues are trimmed from each CDR3. Each record gives: CDR3 protein, J gene, V gene.

CDR3: ASSPTVGTKASLHGYT
J: TRBJ1-2
V: TRBV18

CDR3: SSSSTMDRDYGYT
J: TRBJ1-2
V: TRBV7-9

CDR3: ASSPRTWTNPSTDTQY
J: TRBJ2-3
V: TRBV7-8

CDR3: SVELDRRYT
J: TRBJ1-2
V: TRBV29-1

CDR3: ASSFIGWRGGADTQY
J: TRBJ2-3
V: TRBV5-6

CDR3: ASSLDRGLSYEQY
J: TRBJ2-7
V: TRBV5-1

CDR3: ASSQGQGSTDTQY
J: TRBJ2-3
V: TRBV19

CDR3: ASSPGLLHTGELF
J: TRBJ2-2
V: TRBV7-6

CDR3: ASSLVWDRGDNEQF
J: TRBJ2-1
V: TRBV5-1

CDR3: ASSPRHERGYNSPLH
J: TRBJ1-6
V: TRBV18

CDR3: ASSTDRGRGDTEAF
J: TRBJ1-1
V: TRBV19

CDR3: ASSLNPSGAADTQY
J: TRBJ2-3
V: TRBV5-1

CDR3: ASSPGLAITDTQY
J: TRBJ2-3
V: TRBV5-4

CDR3: ASSVEGQYNSPLH
J: TRBJ1-6
V: TRBV9

CDR3: ASSYQGGTEAF
J: TRBJ1-1
V: TRBV5-1

CDR3: ASSNRPTFREGDTGELF
J: TRBJ2-2
V: TRBV21-1

CDR3: ASSQEFGQGNNQPQH
J: TRBJ1-5
V: TRBV4-1

CDR3: ATSRDRGGYGYT
J: TRBJ1-2
V: TRBV15

CDR3: ASSQTRRGREEAGEQY
J: TRBJ2-7
V: TRBV4-2